The 32 T cell receptor beta chains given below trace back to one sample, sequenced in a study of monozygotic twins with inflammatory bowel disease. TCRdb re-called the 5' RACE reads and shows each CDR3 protein once, DNA omitted. The listing records more than 300,000 distinct CDR3 sequences. Sequences were obtained from blood. The receptors stem from a human donor with ulcerative colitis or Crohn's disease, or a healthy co-twin of an affected twin (not recorded which).

The chain carries TRBV9 and TRBJ1-2. Germline V gene lookup returns CDR1 SGDLS and CDR2 YYNGEE. The CDR3 has 14 amino acids. Here the CDR3 reads CASSVGQGNYGYTF.

The genes are TRBV7-3 and TRBJ2-6. The CDR3 sequence is 13 residues long. CDR1 and CDR2 (germline): SGHTA, FQGTGA. CDR3 region: CASSLNKGNVLTF. The entire variable domain, with the rest obtained from reference TRBV7-3 and TRBJ2-6, is as follows: GAGVSQTPSNKVTEKGKYVELRCDPISGHTALYWYRQSLGQGPEFLIYFQGTGAADDSGLPNDRFFAVRPEGSVSTLKIQRTERGDSAVYLCASSLNKGNVLTFGAGSRLTVL.

The gene calls are TRBV3-1 and TRBJ2-1. Germline V CDR1 and CDR2: LGHDT, YNNKEL (reference sequence). The CDR3 totals 14 residues. CDR3 region: CASSSRGRYNEQFF.

The chain is built from TRBV6-5 and TRBJ1-5; TCRdb gives TRBD1 as the D gene, but with no DNA this cannot be confirmed. CDR1 is MNHEY, CDR2 SVGAGI, per germline. This CDR3 spans 15 amino acids. The CDR3 sequence is CASSSFRQLNQPQHF.

V and J are TRBV7-2 and TRBJ2-4; TCRdb picks TRBD1, but there is no DNA to check that call. Germline CDR1 SGHTA, CDR2 FQGNSA. CDR3 size: 16 residues. CDR3 sequence: CASSISGMGAKNIQYF.

The chain has TRBV7-9 and TRBJ1-5; TCRdb reports TRBD1, a call that lacks DNA to check it against. Germline-derived CDR1 and CDR2 are SEHNR and FQNEAQ (reference sequence). The CDR3 covers 15 residues. The CDR3 reads CASSLGSQGNQPQHF.

The genes are TRBV20-1 and TRBJ2-2; TCRdb picks TRBD1, but there is no DNA to check that call. Per the germline V gene, CDR1 is DFQATT and CDR2 is SNEGSKA (reference sequence). The CDR3 length is 16 residues. CDR3 amino acids: CSARDWDRQGSGELFF.

This rearrangement joins TRBV24-1 to TRBJ2-1. CDR3 size: 15 residues. Germline V CDR1 and CDR2: KGHDR, SFDVKD. The CDR3 loop reads CATSARTGPYNEQFF.

This chain connects TRBV6-1 to TRBJ1-5; TCRdb's D call, TRBD1, is unchecked because there is no DNA. The CDR3 extends over 15 amino acids. Germline CDR1 reads MNHNS; CDR2 reads SASEGT. CDR3 amino acids: CASSRTGGRSQPQHF.

The J gene is TRBJ2-3, the V gene TRBV12-3 or TRBV12-4; TCRdb picks TRBD1, but there is no DNA to check that call. CDR3 length: 13 amino acids. The CDR3 sequence: CASTPGGTDTQYF.

The chain uses TRBV5-1 and TRBJ2-1; TCRdb's assignment of TRBD2 cannot be checked, as there is no DNA. The CDR3 runs 15 residues. In germline, CDR1 is SGHRS, CDR2 YFSETQ. CDR3 loop: CASSLGGFDYNEQFF. The full variable domain, in which reference TRBV5-1 and TRBJ2-1 provide the parts outside the CDR3, is KAGVTQTPRYLIKTRGQQVTLSCSPISGHRSVSWYQQTPGQGLQFLFEYFSETQRNKGNFPGRFSGRQFSNSRSEMNVSTLELGDSALYLCASSLGGFDYNEQFFGPGTRLTVL.

V and J are TRBV18 and TRBJ2-6. Germline CDR1 and CDR2: KGHSH and LQKENI. There are 15 residues in the CDR3. CDR3 region: CASSPSGVGANVLTF.

The rearrangement links TRBV15 to TRBJ2-5; the D call of TRBD2 rests on TCRdb alone, since no DNA is present to check it. The CDR3 is made up of 15 amino acids. Germline V gives CDR1 LNHNV, CDR2 YYDKDF (reference sequence). CDR3: CATSGPASGQETQYF.

V gene TRBV24-1 combines with J gene TRBJ2-5; without DNA, the TCRdb call of TRBD1 cannot be checked. The CDR3 is 16 amino acids. CDR1 and CDR2 (germline): KGHDR, SFDVKD. The chain's CDR3 is CATSEGVQGGQETQYF.

V usage is TRBV6-5 and J usage is TRBJ1-6. In germline, CDR1 is MNHEY, CDR2 SVGAGI. The CDR3 totals 16 residues. This CDR3 is CASSYSRWATGSPLHF.

This chain connects TRBV6-5 to TRBJ2-3; with no DNA, the TCRdb D assignment of TRBD2 cannot be verified. The CDR3 consists of 14 residues. Germline loops: CDR1 MNHEY, CDR2 SVGAGI. The CDR3 sequence: CASSYTHGRDTQYF.

This chain joins TRBV27 and TRBJ2-7; lacking DNA, the TRBD1 call made by TCRdb goes unchecked. Germline V CDR1 and CDR2: MNHEY, SMNVEV (reference sequence). The CDR3 length is 14 residues. This chain's CDR3 is CASTGDRDPHEQYF.

The chain couples TRBV5-1 to TRBJ2-4; TCRdb picks TRBD1, but there is no DNA to check that call. Germline V gene data show CDR1 as SGHRS and CDR2 as YFSETQ. The length of the CDR3 is 17 residues. CDR3 loop: CASSYGAGGQVKNIQYF.

This clonotype is labeled large based on frequency. The chain couples TRBV7-9 to TRBJ2-1; TCRdb indicates TRBD1, and absent DNA this call remains unverified. This CDR3 comprises 15 residues. Germline V lookup: CDR1 SEHNR, CDR2 FQNEAQ (reference sequence). CDR3 residues: CASSLQRGVDNEQFF. Drawing the rest from reference TRBV7-9 and TRBJ2-1, the complete variable domain is DTGVSQNPRHKITKRGQNVTFRCDPISEHNRLYWYRQTLGQGPEFLTYFQNEAQLEKSRLLSDRFSAERPKGSFSTLEIQRTEQGDSAMYLCASSLQRGVDNEQFFGPGTRLTVL.

CDR3 region: CSARDWDGDRGWGPDTQYF. The chain joins TRBV20-1 to TRBJ2-3; as DNA is missing, the TRBD1 call by TCRdb cannot be tested. CDR1 DFQATT and CDR2 SNEGSKA come from the germline V gene (reference sequence). The CDR3 runs 19 residues.

This chain uses TRBV5-1 with TRBJ1-4; TCRdb designates TRBD1, a call that cannot be tested without DNA. The germline V gene encodes CDR1 SGHRS and CDR2 YFSETQ. CDR3 size: 16 residues. Here the CDR3 reads CASSLALTGPNEKLFF.

The V and J genes are TRBV4-3 and TRBJ2-3; TCRdb proposes TRBD2, but this gene call is untestable without DNA. This CDR3 region has 16 residues. Germline lookup yields CDR1 LGHNA and CDR2 YSLEER. CDR3 residues: CASSQEGPTRSDTQYF.

The CDR3 here is CASSYFRDREDEQYF. The chain is built from TRBV6-5 and TRBJ2-7; TCRdb designates TRBD1, a call that cannot be tested without DNA. Germline CDR1 and CDR2: MNHEY and SVGAGI. The length of the CDR3 is 15 residues.

The rearrangement links TRBV12-3 or TRBV12-4 to TRBJ1-1; the D gene TCRdb calls, TRBD1, cannot be checked with no DNA. This CDR3 has 14 amino acids. The CDR3 is CASSQDRGNTEAFF.

The V call is TRBV7-2, the J call TRBJ2-2; as DNA is missing, the TRBD1 call by TCRdb cannot be tested. Germline V gene lookup returns CDR1 SGHTA and CDR2 FQGNSA. This CDR3 spans 14 amino acids. CDR3 amino acids: CASSGQGAVGELFF.

The chain employs TRBV20-1 and TRBJ2-2. CDR3 length: 14 residues. From germline, CDR1 is DFQATT and CDR2 SNEGSKA (reference sequence). The CDR3 loop is CSASGVRDTGELFF.

The genes are TRBV5-1 and TRBJ2-2; TCRdb designates TRBD1, a call that cannot be tested without DNA. The CDR3 has 13 residues. Germline CDR1 is SGHRS and CDR2 is YFSETQ. The CDR3 loop is CASSGRGTGELFF.

CDR3 sequence: CASSLSPLAGEAYEQYF. The rearrangement uses TRBV7-2 and TRBJ2-7; without DNA, the TCRdb call of TRBD2 cannot be checked. The CDR3 covers 17 residues. Germline V gene data show CDR1 as SGHTA and CDR2 as FQGNSA.

The chain has TRBV18 and TRBJ2-3; TCRdb returns TRBD2, unconfirmable since there is no DNA. The CDR3 length is 15 residues. Germline V CDR1 and CDR2: KGHSH, LQKENI. The CDR3 reads CASSPLAGVPDTQYF.

The chain is built from TRBV29-1 and TRBJ1-1; TCRdb names TRBD1, which stays unverified in the absence of DNA. In germline, CDR1 is SQVTM, CDR2 ANQGSEA. CDR3 length: 13 residues. The CDR3: CSVCGGGSTEAFF.

The V gene is TRBV5-3, the J gene TRBJ2-1; there is no DNA to check the TCRdb D call of TRBD2. TRBV5-3 belongs to the ORF category, with a function that is uncertain. The CDR3 runs 19 residues. CDR3 residues: CARSLSGLAGGSSYNEQFF.

This chain uses TRBV24-1 with TRBJ2-2; TCRdb selects TRBD2, and the lack of DNA leaves this call unchecked. This CDR3 contains 13 residues. CDR1 is KGHDR, CDR2 SFDVKD, per germline. CDR3 amino acids: CATSDAGTGELFF.